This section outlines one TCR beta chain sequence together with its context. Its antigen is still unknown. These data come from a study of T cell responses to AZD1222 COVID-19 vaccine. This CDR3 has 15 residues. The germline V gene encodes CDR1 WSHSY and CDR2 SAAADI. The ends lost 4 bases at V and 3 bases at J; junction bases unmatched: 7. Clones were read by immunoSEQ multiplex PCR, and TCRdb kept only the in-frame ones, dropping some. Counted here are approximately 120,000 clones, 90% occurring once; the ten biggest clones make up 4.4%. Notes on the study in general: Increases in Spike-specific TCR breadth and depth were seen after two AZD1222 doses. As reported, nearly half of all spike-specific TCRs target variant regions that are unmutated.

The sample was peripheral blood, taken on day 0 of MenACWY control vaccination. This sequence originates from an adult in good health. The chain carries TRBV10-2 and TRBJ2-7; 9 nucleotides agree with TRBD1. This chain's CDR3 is CASSGSGTGIYEQYV. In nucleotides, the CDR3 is TGCGCCAGCAGTGGTTCCGGGACAGGGATCTACGAGCAGTACGTC.